The rows below give T cell receptor beta chains drawn from one sample of a study of T cells in Graves' hyperthyroidism and ophthalmopathy. A single record per CDR3 protein comes from TCRdb applying MiXCR to the multiplex PCR reads. The data hold hundreds of thousands of distinct CDR3 sequences, with approximately 40% observed a single time. The sequenced sample was blood. The receptors stem from a young man with Graves' hyperthyroidism. CDR3s include the opening cysteine and the closing phenylalanine or tryptophan. The order of the fields is J gene, V gene, D gene, clone size, CDR3 DNA, CDR3 protein. The D gene is left open where the match is weak. Clone size is stated in some rows and not others, as once, few, many or a class when expanded.

j_gene: TRBJ1-1; v_gene: TRBV29-1; d_gene: NA; abundance: many; CDR3nt: TGCAGCGCGTTAGGGGAGAACACTGAAGCTTTCTTT; CDR3aa: CSALGENTEAFF
j_gene: TRBJ2-5; v_gene: TRBV6-1; d_gene: NA; abundance: few; CDR3nt: TGTGCCAGCACGGGGGCATTGGCGGGGAACCAAGAGACCCAGTACTTC; CDR3aa: CASTGALAGNQETQYF
j_gene: TRBJ1-1; v_gene: TRBV5-1; d_gene: TRBD1; abundance: few; CDR3nt: TGCGCCAGCAGCTTGGTTGTTGTAGGGGGCGGGTTCGCTGAAGCTTTCTTT; CDR3aa: CASSLVVVGGGFAEAFF
j_gene: TRBJ2-5; v_gene: TRBV9; d_gene: TRBD2; abundance: NA; CDR3nt: TGTGCCAGCAGCCAAGATCCCAGCGGGGGAGAGACCCAGTACTTC; CDR3aa: CASSQDPSGGETQYF
j_gene: TRBJ1-1; v_gene: TRBV13; d_gene: NA; abundance: NA; CDR3nt: TGTGCCAGCAGCTTAGAGATCAGTGAAGCTTTCTTT; CDR3aa: CASSLEISEAFF
j_gene: TRBJ2-7; v_gene: TRBV7-2; d_gene: NA; abundance: many; CDR3nt: TGTGCCAGCAGCCCCGTGACCTACGAGCAGTACTTC; CDR3aa: CASSPVTYEQYF
j_gene: TRBJ1-1; v_gene: TRBV7-3; d_gene: NA; abundance: many; CDR3nt: TGTGCCAGCAGCCCGGGGGAAGGTGAAGCTTTCTTT; CDR3aa: CASSPGEGEAFF
j_gene: TRBJ1-2; v_gene: TRBV20-1; d_gene: NA; abundance: many; CDR3nt: TGCAGTGCTCAGACTCTGGATAACGGCTACACCTTC; CDR3aa: CSAQTLDNGYTF
j_gene: TRBJ1-3; v_gene: TRBV9; d_gene: NA; abundance: few; CDR3nt: TGTGCCAGCAGCGGGCCCACCTCTGGAAACACCATATATTTT; CDR3aa: CASSGPTSGNTIYF
j_gene: TRBJ1-3; v_gene: TRBV29-1; d_gene: NA; abundance: NA; CDR3nt: TGCAGCGTTGAAGATGCGGACACCATCTCTGGAAACACCATATATTTT; CDR3aa: CSVEDADTISGNTIYF
j_gene: TRBJ1-1; v_gene: TRBV29-1; d_gene: NA; abundance: NA; CDR3nt: TGCAGCGTTGAAGGATACCTAAATCTGGCCTATTCTCGGGCTGAAGCTTTCTTT; CDR3aa: CSVEGYLNLAYSRAEAFF
j_gene: TRBJ2-5; v_gene: TRBV7-6; d_gene: TRBD1; abundance: many; CDR3nt: TGTGCCAGCAGCTTCGGGACAGGAGAGACCCAGTACTTC; CDR3aa: CASSFGTGETQYF
j_gene: TRBJ2-3; v_gene: TRBV29-1; d_gene: NA; abundance: few; CDR3nt: TGCAGCGTTTACCCGAGGGGGTATACGCAGTATTTT; CDR3aa: CSVYPRGYTQYF
j_gene: TRBJ1-3; v_gene: TRBV7-9; d_gene: NA; abundance: NA; CDR3nt: TGTGCCAGCAGCACGCGAGAGGGGAGTATAGCGAACACCATGTATTTT; CDR3aa: CASSTREGSIANTMYF
j_gene: TRBJ2-1; v_gene: TRBV7-2; d_gene: NA; abundance: NA; CDR3nt: TGTGCCAGCAGCTTAGCGAGGAGCGTCGGCCAGCGTGAGCAGTTCTTC; CDR3aa: CASSLARSVGQREQFF
j_gene: TRBJ2-7; v_gene: TRBV7-9; d_gene: NA; abundance: many; CDR3nt: TGTGCCAGCAGCTTATGGGGAGAGGACGAGCAGTACTTC; CDR3aa: CASSLWGEDEQYF
j_gene: TRBJ1-1; v_gene: TRBV10-3; d_gene: NA; abundance: NA; CDR3nt: TGTGCCATCAGTCCCGACCCAAACACTGAAGCTTTCTTT; CDR3aa: CAISPDPNTEAFF
j_gene: TRBJ1-5; v_gene: TRBV5-5; d_gene: NA; abundance: NA; CDR3nt: TGTGCCAGCAGCTTGGTTAATAGCAATCAGCCCCAGCATTTT; CDR3aa: CASSLVNSNQPQHF
j_gene: TRBJ1-1; v_gene: TRBV10-3; d_gene: NA; abundance: NA; CDR3nt: TGTGCCATCAGCGGGTCGTACGGGACTGAAGCTTTCTTT; CDR3aa: CAISGSYGTEAFF
j_gene: TRBJ2-7; v_gene: TRBV7-9; d_gene: NA; abundance: NA; CDR3nt: TGTGCCAGCAGCCTAACTCGGGGCCCCGCCACATACGAGCAGTACTTC; CDR3aa: CASSLTRGPATYEQYF
j_gene: TRBJ1-1; v_gene: TRBV6-5; d_gene: NA; abundance: NA; CDR3nt: TGTGCCAGCAGTTACTCGTTTTTAGACGCTGAAGCTTTCTTT; CDR3aa: CASSYSFLDAEAFF
j_gene: TRBJ1-1; v_gene: TRBV10-2; d_gene: NA; abundance: once; CDR3nt: TGCGCCAGCATGGGGGACGCTGAAGCTTTCTTT; CDR3aa: CASMGDAEAFF
j_gene: TRBJ2-7; v_gene: TRBV9; d_gene: NA; abundance: few; CDR3nt: TGTGCCAGCAGCGTAGAGGGCGGATGGTCCTACGAGCAGTACTTC; CDR3aa: CASSVEGGWSYEQYF
j_gene: TRBJ1-5; v_gene: TRBV7-9; d_gene: NA; abundance: few; CDR3nt: TGTGCCAGCAGCCGAGGCTCCGGGGGAAATCAGCCCCAGCATTTT; CDR3aa: CASSRGSGGNQPQHF